The 27 T cell receptor beta chains in this list originate from one sample, sequenced in a study of spatial heterogeneity in lung cancer. Indicated time point: blood at routine non-recurrence follow-up after resection. TCRdb used MiXCR to reprocess the 5' RACE reads, holding one entry per CDR3 protein. The data contain roughly 120,000 distinct CDR3 sequences, approximately 11% of them singletons. Sequenced here: PBMCs, sampled at follow-up. The receptors stem from a female donor with early-stage non-small cell lung cancer.

This chain uses TRBV20-1 with TRBJ2-1, with 10 bases fitting TRBD2. CDR3 length: 16 amino acids. The V gene end was trimmed by 1 base and the J gene end by 5 bases; junction bases not matched to a gene: 8. Germline CDR1 DFQATT, CDR2 SNEGSKA (reference sequence). The CDR3 protein is CSARGESSGRHNEQFF. The CDR3, as DNA: TGCAGTGCTAGAGGGGAATCTAGCGGGAGACACAATGAGCAGTTCTTC.

V and J are TRBV12-3 or TRBV12-4 and TRBJ1-3, with D uncertain. Deletions cut 3 bases from V and 0 bases from J, with 9 bases between. The CDR3 covers 15 residues. DNA of the CDR3: TGTGCCAGCAGTTTCTCCGTTGACTCTGGAAACACCATATATTTT. Its translation is CASSFSVDSGNTIYF.

The chain uses TRBV24-1 and TRBJ2-7; D might be TRBD2 (5 bases). Germline V CDR1 and CDR2: KGHDR, SFDVKD. This CDR3 contains 13 residues. The ends were cut back, 11 bases at V and 0 bases at J, with 13 bases in the middle. CDR3 loop: CAMKAAYSYEQYV. DNA of the CDR3: TGTGCCATGAAAGCGGCATACTCCTACGAGCAGTACGTC.

This clonotype was counted a few times. The chain recombines TRBV19 with TRBJ1-4; no clear D. The CDR3 totals 15 residues. The germline V and J ends were trimmed by 7 bases and 3 bases, with 15 bases remaining between them. Germline values: CDR1 LNHDA, CDR2 SQIVND (reference sequence). CDR3 in DNA: TGTGCCAGTACCGGAGGAAGGGTTGCTAATGAAAAACTGTTTTTT. This encodes CASTGGRVANEKLFF.

This clonotype was counted only a few times. The rearrangement links TRBV28 to TRBJ2-2; TRBD2 agrees at 8 bases. The CDR3 loop spans 16 amino acids. Germline V lookup: CDR1 MDHEN, CDR2 SYDVKM. V gave up 2 bases and J gave up 5 bases; unmatched junction bases: 7. For the CDR3, the DNA is TGTGCCAGCAGTTTAACTACGGGACTAGTGACCGGGGAGCTGTTTTTT. Translation gives CASSLTTGLVTGELFF.

This clonotype came up many times. The J gene is TRBJ2-5, the V gene TRBV28, with a weak D call TRBD1 (5 bases). Trimming cost V 2 bases and J 1 base, with 8 bases left between them. CDR1 is MDHEN, CDR2 SYDVKM, per germline. This CDR3 has 14 amino acids. CDR3 loop: CASSLTGVQETQYF. The CDR3 coding sequence is TGTGCCAGCAGTTTAACAGGAGTCCAAGAGACCCAGTACTTC. The full variable domain, completed using reference TRBV28 and TRBJ2-5, is DVKVTQSSRYLVKRTGEKVFLECVQDMDHENMFWYRQDPGLGLRLIYFSYDVKMKEKGDIPEGYSVSREKKERFSLILESASTNQTSMYLCASSLTGVQETQYFGPGTRLLVL.

This clonotype appeared a few times. The rearrangement uses TRBV7-9 and TRBJ1-1; a weak D match, TRBD1 (5 bases). The CDR3 length is 14 residues. Trimming cost V 1 base and J 6 bases, with 12 bases left between them. CDR1 is SEHNR and CDR2 is FQNEAQ in the germline V gene (reference sequence). The CDR3 DNA reads as TGTGCCAGCAGCTTAGAGGTTCGGGGCGCTGAAGCTTTCTTT. Its protein is CASSLEVRGAEAFF.

There are many counts of this clonotype. This chain uses TRBV7-2 with TRBJ2-1, with a possible D match to TRBD2 (6 bases). This CDR3 contains 15 residues. Trimming removed 6 bases from V and 3 bases from J, with 15 bases in between. Germline V lookup: CDR1 SGHTA, CDR2 FQGNSA. The CDR3 reads CASRVAGTGYNEQFF. In DNA form, the CDR3 reads TGTGCCAGCAGGGTCGCCGGGACTGGCTACAATGAGCAGTTCTTC.

This clonotype was counted a few times. V is TRBV5-1 and J is TRBJ1-6; TRBD1 might be the D (6 bases). Trimming cost V 1 base and J 10 bases, with 15 bases left between them. CDR3 length: 15 amino acids. Per the germline V gene, CDR1 is SGHRS and CDR2 is YFSETQ. CDR3 residues: CASSLFTGGGSPLHF. The CDR3 DNA sequence: TGCGCCAGCAGCTTGTTCACTGGGGGCGGATCACCCCTCCACTTT.

This clonotype was seen ten or more times. This rearrangement joins TRBV6-5 to TRBJ1-1; 7 bases align to TRBD1. The J segment lost 1 base and the V segment lost 6 bases, leaving 2 bases of the junction unmatched. Germline CDR1 reads MNHEY; CDR2 reads SVGAGI. The CDR3 spans 13 residues. In DNA form, the CDR3 reads TGTGCCAGCAGAGGGACAGAGAACACTGAAGCTTTCTTT. Amino acid sequence: CASRGTENTEAFF.

This clonotype has just a few counts. This chain connects TRBV27 to TRBJ2-4, with a tentative D call TRBD1 (6 bases). The germline V and J ends were trimmed by 5 bases and 0 bases, with 32 bases remaining between them. In germline, CDR1 is MNHEY, CDR2 SMNVEV (reference sequence). The CDR3 is made up of 22 amino acids. CDR3 DNA sequence: TGTGCCAGCAGTGAAGACCTTCTACCGGACAGCGACGACGCTATAGCCAAAAACATTCAGTACTTC. Amino acid sequence: CASSEDLLPDSDDAIAKNIQYF.

V and J are TRBV6-1 and TRBJ1-1; D call uncertain. The CDR3 loop spans 13 amino acids. Per germline, CDR1 MNHNS and CDR2 SASEGT. CDR3 DNA: TGTGCTCATGTCTCGCGGGTGGGCACTGAAGCTTTCTTT. Translating gives CAHVSRVGTEAFF.

This rearrangement joins TRBV12-3 or TRBV12-4 to TRBJ2-7; TRBD1 matches at 7 bases. V lost 6 bases, J lost 0 bases, and 11 bases stayed unmatched. The CDR3 covers 16 residues. This CDR3 reads CASRSTGEFSSYEQYF. CDR3 nucleotide sequence: TGTGCCAGCAGGTCTACAGGGGAATTTTCCTCCTACGAGCAGTACTTC.

This clonotype showed up many times. This chain connects TRBV12-3 or TRBV12-4 to TRBJ2-7; D ambiguous. Trimming pared 2 bases from V and 2 bases from J, leaving 10 bases between. This CDR3 contains 14 residues. The CDR3 reads CASSLSSRTYEQYF. The DNA for the CDR3 is TGTGCCAGCAGTTTATCGAGTAGGACCTACGAGCAGTACTTC.

V and J are TRBV3-1 and TRBJ2-6, with no clear D. The CDR3 is 11 amino acids. Germline-derived CDR1 and CDR2 are LGHDT and YNNKEL (reference sequence). CDR3 in amino acids: CAAEGANVLTF. Written as DNA, the CDR3 is TGTGCGGCCGAGGGGGCCAACGTCCTGACTTTC. Based on the CDR3 plus reference TRBV3-1 and TRBJ2-6, the full variable domain is DTAVSQTPKYLVTQMGNDKSIKCEQNLGHDTMYWYKQDSKKFLKIMFSYNNKELIINETVPNRFSPKSPDKAHLNLHINSLELGDSAVYFCAAEGANVLTFGAGSRLTVL.

The rearrangement uses TRBV11-2 and TRBJ2-1, with D tentatively TRBD1 or TRBD2 (5 bases each). CDR1 and CDR2 (germline): SGHAT, FQNNGV. This CDR3 has 16 residues. With 5 bases removed from V and 0 bases from J, the gap between germline ends came to 14 bases. The CDR3 DNA follows: TGTGCCAGCAGCATAAGGGACCCGAGCTCCTACAATGAGCAGTTCTTC. Protein product: CASSIRDPSSYNEQFF.

At least ten counts were recorded for this clonotype. The chain joins TRBV7-8 to TRBJ2-1, with D perhaps TRBD1 (6 bases). V lost 1 base to trimming and J lost 4 bases, with 17 bases between them. CDR1 and CDR2 (germline): SGHVS, FQNEAQ. This CDR3 region has 17 residues. CDR3 amino acids: CASSLGGTTTGYNEQFF. Written as DNA, the CDR3 is TGTGCCAGCAGCTTAGGAGGTACCACTACAGGGTACAATGAGCAGTTCTTC. The whole variable domain, filled in from reference TRBV7-8 and TRBJ2-1, reads GAGVSQSPRYKVAKRGQDVALRCDPISGHVSLFWYQQALGQGPEFLTYFQNEAQLDKSGLPSDRFFAERPEGSVSTLKIQRTQQEDSAVYLCASSLGGTTTGYNEQFFGPGTRLTVL.

V usage is TRBV2 and J usage is TRBJ2-2; 7 nucleotides line up with TRBD2. Losses at the gene ends were 6 bases for V and 13 bases for J; bases not matched to a gene: 8. Germline V CDR1 and CDR2: SNHLY, FYNNEI. The CDR3 contains 12 residues. Here the CDR3 reads CASRGTSARLFF. CDR3 coding DNA: TGTGCCAGCAGGGGTACTAGCGCCCGGCTGTTTTTT.

In its sample, this clonotype was seen a few times. V gene TRBV4-2 combines with J gene TRBJ2-1, with unresolved D. V gave up 1 base and J gave up 0 bases, with 10 bases separating them. This CDR3 comprises 16 residues. The V gene's germline CDR1 is LGHNA and CDR2 YNFKEQ. The CDR3 here is CASSQAQKSSYNEQFF. In DNA, the CDR3 is TGTGCCAGCAGCCAAGCCCAGAAGAGCTCCTACAATGAGCAGTTCTTC.

This chain joins TRBV24-1 and TRBJ1-5; TRBD1 is a possible D gene (5 bases). Per germline, CDR1 KGHDR and CDR2 SFDVKD. V was pared by 7 bases and J by 1 base, with 7 bases between. The CDR3 extends over 13 amino acids. This chain's CDR3 is CATSRDSNQPQHF. CDR3 nucleotides: TGTGCCACCAGCAGGGACAGCAATCAGCCCCAGCATTTT.

This clonotype was counted a few times. V usage is TRBV24-1 and J usage is TRBJ1-1; D is undetermined. V lost 9 bases to trimming and J lost 9 bases, with 19 bases between them. CDR3 size: 13 residues. Germline CDR1 is KGHDR and CDR2 is SFDVKD. This chain's CDR3 is CATLDLPSGKAFF. The CDR3 bases are TGTGCCACCTTAGACCTACCCTCGGGGAAAGCTTTCTTT.

V is TRBV29-1 and J is TRBJ2-3; 7 positions agree with TRBD1. The CDR3 extends over 13 amino acids. Trimming cost V 7 bases and J 2 bases; bases outside gene matches: 6. Germline lookup yields CDR1 SQVTM and CDR2 ANQGSEA. CDR3 protein: CSARDSFTDTQYF. DNA of the CDR3: TGCAGCGCCCGGGACAGCTTCACAGATACGCAGTATTTT.

CDR3 coding DNA: TGCAGTGCTATTGAGCGCCTTGGCACAGATACGCAGTATTTT. Its translation is CSAIERLGTDTQYF. V and J are TRBV20-1 and TRBJ2-3; D ambiguous. Germline V gene sequence: CDR1 DFQATT, CDR2 SNEGSKA (reference sequence). CDR3 length: 14 amino acids. V was clipped by 4 bases and J by 1 base, with 12 bases between them.

This chain joins TRBV5-1 and TRBJ2-1; 7 bases agree with TRBD2. Trimming removed 6 bases from V and 3 bases from J; junction bases left unmatched: 12. This CDR3 region has 16 residues. Germline V gene lookup returns CDR1 SGHRS and CDR2 YFSETQ. CDR3 loop: CASTPLGAGSYNEQFF. The CDR3 DNA follows: TGCGCCAGCACCCCTCTTGGAGCGGGAAGCTACAATGAGCAGTTCTTC.

This clonotype occurred many times. The chain combines TRBV7-6 with TRBJ2-1; the D gene is possibly TRBD2 (5 bases). This CDR3 is built from 15 residues. Germline CDR1 SGHVS, CDR2 FNYEAQ. V was cut by 4 bases and J by 4 bases, with 14 bases left in between. The CDR3 here is CASSSEAVTYNEQFF. The DNA for the CDR3 is TGTGCCAGCAGCTCGGAGGCCGTAACGTACAATGAGCAGTTCTTC.

This clonotype was observed a few times. V and J are TRBV4-3 and TRBJ2-5, with 11 nucleotides matching TRBD1. V lost 1 base, J lost 4 bases, and 2 bases stayed unmatched. This CDR3 is 15 amino acids long. Germline loops: CDR1 LGHNA, CDR2 YSLEER. CDR3 sequence: CASSQVGTGGETQYF. CDR3 bases: TGCGCCAGCAGCCAAGTGGGGACAGGGGGAGAGACCCAGTACTTC.

This clonotype was observed a handful of times. The rearrangement joins TRBV11-2 to TRBJ1-2; D not resolved. V lost 10 bases to trimming and J lost 7 bases, with 22 bases between them. Looked up from germline, CDR1 is SGHAT and CDR2 is FQNNGV. The CDR3 sequence is 14 residues long. The CDR3 reads CANTLTVQSSGYTF. The CDR3 nucleotides are TGTGCCAACACCCTCACTGTACAGTCCTCTGGCTACACCTTC.